The next 28 T cell receptor beta chains were all read from a single sample in a study of beta chain features in type 1 diabetes. Broader study findings: In all four CD4+ subsets, TCRB CDR3 length was significantly, moderately reduced in type 1 diabetes.

These receptors' targets are unknown. Expressed TCRB transcripts were sequenced because the isolated RNA had all been reverse transcribed beforehand. This table comes from immunoSEQ multiplex PCR, and its TCRdb copy is limited to in-frame clones, with some not included. The sample lists 600,000 to 700,000 clones, around 11% occurring once. Sequencing input: naive CD4+ T cells from blood. The source is a young man with type 1 diabetes.

The chain recombines TRBV6-5 with TRBJ1-4; D is perhaps TRBD1 (5 bases). This CDR3 comprises 13 residues. The germline V gene encodes CDR1 MNHEY and CDR2 SVGAGI. Trimming removed 4 bases at V and 7 bases at J, with 10 bases between. CDR3 loop: CASSWGTSEKLFF. In DNA form, the CDR3 reads TGTGCCAGCAGTTGGGGGACCTCTGAAAAACTGTTTTTT.

V gene TRBV5-1 combines with J gene TRBJ2-2; tentative D call: TRBD1 (6 bases). CDR3 length equals 14 residues. Trimming cost V 6 bases and J 3 bases, with 12 bases left between them. CDR1 is SGHRS and CDR2 is YFSETQ in the germline V gene. The CDR3 DNA reads TGCGCCAGCAACAGGGCCGTGGACACCGGGGAGCTGTTTTTT. It specifies CASNRAVDTGELFF.

J is TRBJ2-2 and V is TRBV11-3, with D perhaps matching TRBD1 or TRBD2 (5 bases each). CDR1 is SGHNT and CDR2 is YENEEA in the germline V gene. V lost 5 bases and J lost 2, with 12 bases in between. The CDR3 is 15 amino acids. CDR3: CASSPHGTNTGELFF. In nucleotides, the CDR3 is TGTGCCAGCAGCCCCCATGGGACCAACACCGGGGAGCTGTTTTTT.

Only a few counts were recorded for this clone. V is TRBV7-2 and J is TRBJ1-1; the D is unclear. CDR1 and CDR2 from the germline V gene are SGHTA and FQGNSA. V lost 4 bases, J lost 0 bases, and 12 bases lay in between. CDR3 size: 15 residues. CDR3 nucleotides: TGTGCCAGCAGCTCCCCCCTCGTTATGAACACTGAAGCTTTCTTT. Protein: CASSSPLVMNTEAFF.

CDR3 amino acids: CAIQWKGYGSPLHF. The CDR3 nucleotides read TGTGCCATCCAATGGAAGGGGTATGGTTCACCCCTCCACTTT. The V and J genes are TRBV5-4 and TRBJ1-6; possible D gene TRBD1, 5 bases. This CDR3 contains 14 residues. The germline gives CDR1 SGHNT, CDR2 YYREEE (reference sequence). V was trimmed by 9 bases and J by 9 bases, leaving 19 bases between them.

The table lists this clone with a few counts. Because the CDR3 is missing its conserved closing phenylalanine or tryptophan, this is likely a read error. It is unclear where the CDR3 begins or ends on the DNA, so no DNA is shown, and the CDR3 is as TCRdb lists it. The rearrangement links TRBV28 to TRBJ2-7. The CDR3 contains 8 residues when both ends are counted. The germline CDR1 and CDR2 sequences are MDHEN and SYDVKM. The CDR3 reads CASSLYPL.

About this clone: This same CDR3 is encoded by further DNA sequences in the sample. The chain links TRBV29-1 to TRBJ1-1; D gene uncertain. The germline V and J ends were trimmed by 1 base and 4 bases, with 4 bases remaining between them. Germline CDR1 SQVTM, CDR2 ANQGSEA. The CDR3 is made up of 11 amino acids. The CDR3 coding sequence is TGCAGCGTTGAAGCAGGCACTGAAGCTTTCTTT. It is translated as CSVEAGTEAFF.

This clone was seen only a few times. The chain joins TRBV11-2 to TRBJ2-1, with TRBD1 matching over 7 bases. This CDR3 has 17 amino acids. Germline CDR1 SGHAT, CDR2 FQNNGV. V lost 5 bases, J lost 0 bases, and 10 bases stayed unmatched. The DNA of the CDR3 is TGTGCCAGCAGCCTCCTGTCTGGGACAGCCTCCTACAATGAGCAGTTCTTC. Its translation is CASSLLSGTASYNEQFF.

The CDR3 sequence is CASSQPQRGVGGYTF. The CDR3 DNA sequence: TGCGCCAGCAGCCAACCCCAACGGGGGGTTGGTGGCTACACCTTC. V usage is TRBV4-1 and J usage is TRBJ1-2, with D perhaps TRBD1 (5 bases). The CDR3 totals 15 residues. V lost 2 bases and J lost 7, with 17 bases in between. CDR1 and CDR2 from the germline V gene are MGHRA and YSYEKL.

This clone was picked up a small number of times. The chain joins TRBV30 to TRBJ2-2; D call uncertain. V was cut by 4 bases and J by 5 bases, with 8 bases left in between. The CDR3 runs to 12 residues. Germline CDR1 reads GTSNPN; CDR2 reads SVGIG (reference sequence). DNA of the CDR3: TGTGCCTGGACAGGCGGAACCGGGGAGCTGTTTTTT. Translated, it gives CAWTGGTGELFF.

The J gene is TRBJ1-2, the V gene TRBV19; 10 nucleotides align to TRBD1. The CDR3 sequence is 15 residues long. CDR1 LNHDA and CDR2 SQIVND come from the germline V gene (reference sequence). Trimming took 5 bases from V and 4 from J; bases not matched to a gene: 7. The CDR3 sequence: CASSGETGGGYGYTF. CDR3 coding DNA: TGTGCCAGTAGTGGAGAGACAGGGGGCGGCTATGGCTACACCTTC.

The V call is TRBV4-3, the J call TRBJ1-2; no clear D. Trimming pared 1 base from V and 0 bases from J, leaving 9 bases between. The germline CDR1 and CDR2 sequences are LGHNA and YSLEER. This CDR3 has 15 amino acids. The CDR3 spells CASSQVRSANYGYTF. CDR3 nucleotides: TGCGCCAGCAGCCAAGTTAGGTCAGCTAACTATGGCTACACCTTC.

A word on this clone: Other nucleotide sequences from this sample produce the same CDR3. This chain uses TRBV6-5 with TRBJ2-5; the D is unclear. Germline assignment: CDR1 MNHEY and CDR2 SVGAGI. Trimming removed 0 bases at V and 4 bases at J, with 12 bases between. This CDR3 is built from 15 residues. The CDR3 DNA reads TGTGCCAGCAGTTACTCGGGCGACAAAGGAGAGACCCAGTACTTC. Translation: CASSYSGDKGETQYF.

The V and J genes are TRBV6-6 and TRBJ1-2; TRBD1 matches 7 bases. Trimming took 8 bases from V and 8 from J; bases not matched to a gene: 11. CDR3 length: 13 amino acids. The germline V gene has CDR1 MNHNY and CDR2 SVGAGI (reference sequence). The CDR3 DNA is TGTGCCAGCTCTCAGGGGGGCAATAACGGCTACACCTTC. Translating gives CASSQGGNNGYTF.

The J gene is TRBJ2-5, the V gene TRBV25-1, with TRBD2 matching over 8 bases. J lost 2 bases, V lost 2 bases, and 7 bases had no gene match. The CDR3 contains 16 residues. From germline, CDR1 is MGHDK and CDR2 SYGVNS. CDR3 amino acids: CASSEEGSGVQETQYF. The CDR3 DNA reads TGTGCCAGCAGTGAAGAGGGTAGCGGGGTACAAGAGACCCAGTACTTC.

This clone has just a few counts. V is TRBV7-2 and J is TRBJ2-7, with 7 bases aligning to TRBD1. The CDR3 extends over 17 amino acids. The trim removed 5 bases at V and 0 bases at J, leaving 13 bases unmatched. Germline loops: CDR1 SGHTA, CDR2 FQGNSA. CDR3 bases: TGTGCCAGCAGCCTTTACCTCGACAGGGCCAGCTCCTACGAGCAGTACTTC. As protein: CASSLYLDRASSYEQYF.

The table lists this clone with a few counts. The chain is built from TRBV21-1 and TRBJ1-1; the DNA was not compared with TRBD1, the D call given in the table. TRBV21-1 is a pseudogene locus. The CDR3 is 14 amino acids. The CDR3 DNA follows: TGTGCCAGCACCGGAAACAGGGTCTGGACTGAAGCTTTCTTT. Translated, it gives CASTGNRVWTEAFF.

This clone was detected a few times. This rearrangement joins TRBV19 to TRBJ1-2; D uncertain. The length of the CDR3 is 12 residues. V shed 7 bases and J shed 4 bases, with 10 bases lying between them. The germline CDR1 and CDR2 sequences are LNHDA and SQIVND (reference sequence). The CDR3 reads CASMQDGYGYTF. In nucleotides, the CDR3 is TGTGCCAGTATGCAGGACGGCTATGGCTACACCTTC.

This chain joins TRBV4-1 and TRBJ2-2, with D hard to call. Trimming stripped 8 bases from V and 2 bases from J, with 12 bases between. This CDR3 spans 14 amino acids. Looked up from germline, CDR1 is MGHRA and CDR2 is YSYEKL. In nucleotides, the CDR3 is TGCGCCAGCCGTAGACAACTTAACACCGGGGAGCTGTTTTTT. Its protein is CASRRQLNTGELFF.

This clone has a handful of counts. The rearrangement joins TRBV19 to TRBJ1-4; 7 nucleotides line up with TRBD1. Germline V gives CDR1 LNHDA, CDR2 SQIVND (reference sequence). This CDR3 spans 15 amino acids. With 4 bases clipped from V and 5 bases from J, the junction kept 7 bases outside the gene matches. This CDR3 reads CASSTGQKWNEKLFF. The CDR3, as DNA: TGTGCCAGTAGTACGGGACAGAAATGGAATGAAAAACTGTTTTTT.

This clone occurred once. The chain carries TRBV28 and TRBJ2-7; the D is unclear. V was cut by 8 bases and J by 2 bases, with 7 bases left in between. CDR3 length: 11 amino acids. Germline CDR1 reads MDHEN; CDR2 reads SYDVKM. The CDR3, as DNA: TGTGCCAGCCACATTACCTACGAGCAGTACTTC. It translates to CASHITYEQYF. Supplemented by reference TRBV28 and TRBJ2-7, the full variable domain reads DVKVTQSSRYLVKRTGEKVFLECVQDMDHENMFWYRQDPGLGLRLIYFSYDVKMKEKGDIPEGYSVSREKKERFSLILESASTNQTSMYLCASHITYEQYFGPGTRLTVT.

This clone has a handful of counts. This rearrangement joins TRBV30 to TRBJ2-1, with 7 bases identical to TRBD1. V was pared by 0 bases and J by 8 bases, with 13 bases of the junction left unmatched. The CDR3 loop spans 16 amino acids. CDR1 and CDR2 (germline): GTSNPN, SVGIG (reference sequence). As DNA, the CDR3 is TGTGCCTGGAGTGTACCGGGGACAGTCTTTCCGGATGAGCAGTTCTTC. Translating it yields CAWSVPGTVFPDEQFF.

Concerning this clone itself: At the DNA level, this CDR3 is encoded by other sequences in the same sample as well. This rearrangement joins TRBV18 to TRBJ2-5; D unresolved. V shed 1 base and J shed 4 bases, with 7 bases lying between them. This CDR3 is 13 amino acids long. Germline lookup yields CDR1 KGHSH and CDR2 LQKENI. The CDR3 loop is CASSPLAGETQYF. CDR3 bases: TGTGCCAGCTCACCACTAGCAGGAGAGACCCAGTACTTC.

This clone has more than one count but fewer than ten. The chain has TRBV14 and TRBJ1-6; 7 positions match TRBD1. The germline gives CDR1 SGHDN, CDR2 FVKESK. Trimming took 6 bases from V and 8 from J; bases not matched to a gene: 13. This CDR3 comprises 16 residues. CDR3 sequence (DNA): TGTGCCAGCAGTTCATGGAGTGACAGGGCCTATTCACCCCTCCACTTT. This codes for CASSSWSDRAYSPLHF.

The V gene is TRBV6-5, the J gene TRBJ1-5; D uncertain. CDR3 size: 13 residues. With 8 bases removed from V and 5 bases from J, the gap between germline ends came to 13 bases. Germline V gene data show CDR1 as MNHEY and CDR2 as SVGAGI. The chain's CDR3 is CASGREAHQPQHF. In DNA form, the CDR3 reads TGTGCCAGCGGGAGGGAAGCCCATCAGCCCCAGCATTTT.

This clone showed up just a few times. This chain connects TRBV6-6 to TRBJ2-3; D unclear. This CDR3 is built from 10 residues. V dropped 9 bases and J dropped 6 bases, with 7 bases sitting between them. Germline values: CDR1 MNHNY, CDR2 SVGAGI (reference sequence). The CDR3 is CASLGDTQYF. The CDR3 coding sequence is TGTGCCAGTTTGGGCGATACGCAGTATTTT.

This clone appeared a few times. The chain carries TRBV4-3 and TRBJ1-4; 9 nucleotides agree with TRBD1. This CDR3 comprises 15 residues. The germline V gene encodes CDR1 LGHNA and CDR2 YSLEER. Germline trimming cut 3 bases from V and 7 bases from J; bases unmatched to any gene: 6. Here the CDR3 reads CASSQDGTGSEKLFF. In DNA, the CDR3 is TGCGCCAGCAGCCAGGACGGGACAGGGTCTGAAAAACTGTTTTTT.

The chain has TRBV5-1 and TRBJ2-5; D may match TRBD1 or TRBD2 (5 bases each). Trimming cost V 0 bases and J 5 bases, with 11 bases left between them. The CDR3 contains 14 residues. Germline CDR1 reads SGHRS; CDR2 reads YFSETQ. The CDR3 region is CASSLGQGVETQYF. CDR3 coding DNA: TGCGCCAGCAGCTTGGGTCAGGGAGTCGAGACCCAGTACTTC. The complete variable domain, with remaining parts taken from reference TRBV5-1 and TRBJ2-5, reads KAGVTQTPRYLIKTRGQQVTLSCSPISGHRSVSWYQQTPGQGLQFLFEYFSETQRNKGNFPGRFSGRQFSNSRSEMNVSTLELGDSALYLCASSLGQGVETQYFGPGTRLLVL.